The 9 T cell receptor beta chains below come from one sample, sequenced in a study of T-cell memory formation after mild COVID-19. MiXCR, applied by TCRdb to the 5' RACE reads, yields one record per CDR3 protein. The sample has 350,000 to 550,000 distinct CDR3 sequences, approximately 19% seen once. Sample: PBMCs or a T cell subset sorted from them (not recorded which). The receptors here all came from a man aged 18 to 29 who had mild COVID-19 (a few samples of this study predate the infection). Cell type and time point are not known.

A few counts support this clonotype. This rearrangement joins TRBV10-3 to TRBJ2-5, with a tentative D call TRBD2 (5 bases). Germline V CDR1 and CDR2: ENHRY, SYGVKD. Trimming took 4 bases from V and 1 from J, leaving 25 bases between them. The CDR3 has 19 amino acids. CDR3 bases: TGTGCCATCAGTGTAAGGGCTAAACCACCGGGATATTTCCAAGAGACCCAGTACTTC. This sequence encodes CAISVRAKPPGYFQETQYF.

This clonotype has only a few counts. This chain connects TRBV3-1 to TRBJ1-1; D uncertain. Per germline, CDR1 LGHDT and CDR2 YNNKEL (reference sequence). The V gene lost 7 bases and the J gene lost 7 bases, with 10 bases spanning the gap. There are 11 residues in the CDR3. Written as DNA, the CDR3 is TGTGCCAGCACCGCGGCAGGTGAAGCTTTCTTT. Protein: CASTAAGEAFF.

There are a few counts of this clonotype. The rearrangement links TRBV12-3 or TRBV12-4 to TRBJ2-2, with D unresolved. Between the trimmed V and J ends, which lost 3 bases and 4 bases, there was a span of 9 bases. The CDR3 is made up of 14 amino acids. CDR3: CASSFRTGTGELFF. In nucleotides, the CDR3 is TGTGCCAGCAGTTTCCGGACGGGCACCGGGGAGCTGTTTTTT.

The CDR3 loop reads CASSFEGGGTGELFF. CDR3 bases: TGTGCCAGCAGTTTTGAGGGGGGAGGTACCGGGGAGCTGTTTTTT. The V and J genes are TRBV12-3 or TRBV12-4 and TRBJ2-2; the D gene could be TRBD1 or TRBD2 (6 bases each). The CDR3 has 15 amino acids. The V and J ends lost 3 bases and 5 bases respectively, with 13 bases between them.

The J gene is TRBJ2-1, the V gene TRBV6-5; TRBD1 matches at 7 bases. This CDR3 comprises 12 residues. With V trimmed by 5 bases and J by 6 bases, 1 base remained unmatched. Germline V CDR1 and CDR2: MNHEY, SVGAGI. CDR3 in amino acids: CASSDRANEQFF. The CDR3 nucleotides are TGTGCCAGCAGTGACAGGGCCAATGAGCAGTTCTTC.

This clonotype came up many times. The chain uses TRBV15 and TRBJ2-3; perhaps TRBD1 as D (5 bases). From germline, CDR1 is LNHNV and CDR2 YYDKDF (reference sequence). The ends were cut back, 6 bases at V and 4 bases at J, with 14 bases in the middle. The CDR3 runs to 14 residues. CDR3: CATRPGRESDTQYF. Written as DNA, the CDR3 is TGTGCCACCAGGCCCGGCAGGGAATCAGATACGCAGTATTTT.

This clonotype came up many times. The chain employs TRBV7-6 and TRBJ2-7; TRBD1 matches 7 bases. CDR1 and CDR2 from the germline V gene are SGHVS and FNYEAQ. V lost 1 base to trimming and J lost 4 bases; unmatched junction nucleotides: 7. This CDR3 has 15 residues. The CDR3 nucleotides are TGTGCCAGCAGCTTAGAGCAGGGGGTGAGGTACGAGCAGTACTTC. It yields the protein CASSLEQGVRYEQYF.

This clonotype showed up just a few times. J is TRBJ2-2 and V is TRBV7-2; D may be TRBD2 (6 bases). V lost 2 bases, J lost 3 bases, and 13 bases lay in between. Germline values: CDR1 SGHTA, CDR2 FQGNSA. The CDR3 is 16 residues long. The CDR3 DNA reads TGTGCCAGCAGCTTACTCTGGAGGGCGGACACCGGGGAGCTGTTTTTT. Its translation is CASSLLWRADTGELFF. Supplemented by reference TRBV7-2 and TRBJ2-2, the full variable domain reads GAGVSQSPSNKVTEKGKDVELRCDPISGHTALYWYRQSLGQGLEFLIYFQGNSAPDKSGLPSDRFSAERTGGSVSTLTIQRTQQEDSAVYLCASSLLWRADTGELFFGEGSRLTVL.

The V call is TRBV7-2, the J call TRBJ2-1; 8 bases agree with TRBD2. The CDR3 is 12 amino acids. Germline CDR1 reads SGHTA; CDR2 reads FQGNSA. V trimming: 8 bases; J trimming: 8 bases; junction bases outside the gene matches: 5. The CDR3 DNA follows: TGTGCCAGCGGGACTAGTTCTCATGAGCAGTTCTTC. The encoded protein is CASGTSSHEQFF.